A selection of T cell receptor beta chains follows, all from one sample in a study of T-cell memory formation after mild COVID-19. Via MiXCR, TCRdb re-called the 5' RACE reads, giving one row per CDR3 protein. The data contain fewer than 70,000 distinct CDR3 sequences, 8% to 9.5% of them singletons. The sample taken for sequencing was PBMCs or a T cell subset sorted from them (not recorded which). All receptors come from a man younger than 35 who had mild COVID-19 (a few samples of this study predate the infection). Cell type and time point are not known. Each CDR3 is given with its conserved first and last residue. Each record gives: V gene, J gene, D gene, clone size, CDR3 DNA, CDR3 protein. D genes are given only for firm matches. Not every row has a clone size; where given, it reads once, few, many or a size class.

V gene: TRBV3-1; J gene: TRBJ1-2; D gene: TRBD1; clone size: NA; CDR3 DNA: TGTGCCAGCAGCTCAGATTGGACAGGGGGCGACTATGGCTACACCTTC; CDR3 protein: CASSSDWTGGDYGYTF
V gene: TRBV5-1; J gene: TRBJ2-5; D gene: NA; clone size: many; CDR3 DNA: TGCGCCAGCAGTGGAGGGGCCCGAGAGACCCAGTACTTC; CDR3 protein: CASSGGARETQYF
V gene: TRBV5-1; J gene: TRBJ2-2; D gene: NA; clone size: NA; CDR3 DNA: TGCGCCAGCAGCTTGGAGGCCATGTACACCGGGGAGCTGTTTTTT; CDR3 protein: CASSLEAMYTGELFF
V gene: TRBV2; J gene: TRBJ2-1; D gene: NA; clone size: few; CDR3 DNA: TGTGCCAGCACAGGGTACAATGAGCAGTTCTTC; CDR3 protein: CASTGYNEQFF
V gene: TRBV3-1; J gene: TRBJ2-1; D gene: NA; clone size: NA; CDR3 DNA: TGTGCCAGCAGCCAAGAATGGGCTAGCAATGAGCAGTTCTTC; CDR3 protein: CASSQEWASNEQFF
V gene: TRBV7-2; J gene: TRBJ2-2; D gene: NA; clone size: few; CDR3 DNA: TGTGCCAGCAGCTCCCAGGTCGGCGGGGAGCTGTTTTTT; CDR3 protein: CASSSQVGGELFF
V gene: TRBV29-1; J gene: TRBJ1-5; D gene: TRBD1; clone size: many; CDR3 DNA: TGCAGCGGGGTGACAGGGGCCAATCAGCCCCAGCATTTT; CDR3 protein: CSGVTGANQPQHF
V gene: TRBV5-1; J gene: TRBJ1-2; D gene: NA; clone size: many; CDR3 DNA: TGCGCCAGCAGCTTGGGGACCCCCGAGGGGGGCTACACCTTC; CDR3 protein: CASSLGTPEGGYTF
V gene: TRBV2; J gene: TRBJ2-5; D gene: TRBD2; clone size: NA; CDR3 DNA: TGTGCCAGCACCCTGACTAGCGGGGAGGAGACCCAGTACTTC; CDR3 protein: CASTLTSGEETQYF
V gene: TRBV18; J gene: TRBJ1-3; D gene: NA; clone size: NA; CDR3 DNA: TGTGCCAGCTCACCTCGAGGGATCTCTGGAAACACCATATATTTT; CDR3 protein: CASSPRGISGNTIYF
V gene: TRBV7-2; J gene: TRBJ2-3; D gene: TRBD2; clone size: NA; CDR3 DNA: TGTGCCAGCAGCTTCGGGGGGAAAGATACGCAGTATTTT; CDR3 protein: CASSFGGKDTQYF
V gene: TRBV7-8; J gene: TRBJ2-3; D gene: NA; clone size: many; CDR3 DNA: TGTGCCAGCAGCTTAGCTTTCGGATCGAGGGAGGATACGCAGTATTTT; CDR3 protein: CASSLAFGSREDTQYF
V gene: TRBV5-1; J gene: TRBJ2-5; D gene: NA; clone size: few; CDR3 DNA: TGCGCCAGCAGCTTGGTCCCTGGACAGCAAGAGACCCAGTACTTC; CDR3 protein: CASSLVPGQQETQYF
V gene: TRBV7-2; J gene: TRBJ2-3; D gene: NA; clone size: few; CDR3 DNA: TGTGCCAGCAGCTTAGGATATGGGACAATCAGCGCAGATACGCAGTATTTT; CDR3 protein: CASSLGYGTISADTQYF
V gene: TRBV6-2/TRBV6-3; J gene: TRBJ1-2; D gene: TRBD1; clone size: few; CDR3 DNA: TGTGCCAGCAGTTACCCCGGTAGGACAGGGGCCGGCTACACCTTC; CDR3 protein: CASSYPGRTGAGYTF
V gene: TRBV3-1; J gene: TRBJ2-4; D gene: TRBD2; clone size: few; CDR3 DNA: TGTGCCAGCAGCCAAGTCGAAGGGAGGGGCATTCAGTACTTC; CDR3 protein: CASSQVEGRGIQYF
V gene: TRBV9; J gene: TRBJ2-7; D gene: TRBD2; clone size: NA; CDR3 DNA: TGTGCCAGCAGTCCCTTTGGACTAGCATCTTCCGAGCAGTACTTC; CDR3 protein: CASSPFGLASSEQYF
V gene: TRBV24-1; J gene: TRBJ2-1; D gene: TRBD1; clone size: NA; CDR3 DNA: TGTGCCACCAGTGATAGACAGGGTTTTCTCAATGAGCAGTTCTTC; CDR3 protein: CATSDRQGFLNEQFF